What follows are 32 T cell receptor beta chains derived from one specimen sequenced in a study of PD-1 blockade in mismatch repair-deficient tumors. Produced via immunoSEQ multiplex PCR; TCRdb's table is partial and in-frame only. The sample contains over 30,000 clones, over 80% of which appear only once. Sequenced material: PBMCs, taken less than 7 weeks after starting pembrolizumab. The receptors were gathered from an adult with mismatch repair-deficient cancer.

This clone occurred once. The chain couples TRBV19 to TRBJ1-4, with unresolved D. Germline values: CDR1 LNHDA, CDR2 SQIVND (reference sequence). The CDR3 contains 12 residues. Trimming took off 5 bases at V and 6 bases at J, with 7 bases between the two ends. This CDR3 is CASSVRDEKLFF. The CDR3 bases are TGTGCCAGTAGTGTGAGGGATGAAAAACTGTTTTTT.

V gene TRBV18 combines with J gene TRBJ2-3; 7 bases fit TRBD2. The germline CDR1 and CDR2 sequences are KGHSH and LQKENI. V shed 0 bases, J shed 5 bases, and the junction held 5 bases outside the gene matches. The CDR3 extends over 15 amino acids. The CDR3 here is CASSPPDGRQDTQYF. CDR3 coding DNA: TGTGCCAGCTCACCACCGGACGGGAGGCAAGATACGCAGTATTTT.

The chain uses TRBV18 and TRBJ2-4; 8 bases are a match to TRBD1. The germline V gene encodes CDR1 KGHSH and CDR2 LQKENI. This CDR3 has 16 residues. J was trimmed by 8 bases and V by 3 bases; bases with no gene match: 12. The CDR3 DNA reads TGTGCCAGCTCACCCATGGACCAGGGGGCATCGGACATTCAGTACTTC. The encoded protein is CASSPMDQGASDIQYF.

J is TRBJ2-5 and V is TRBV5-6; D call uncertain. The J call is in doubt because the DNA end fits TRBJ2-7 better. This CDR3 has 11 amino acids. The germline V gene has CDR1 SGHDT and CDR2 YYEEEE. CDR3 region: CASSLGYEQYF. In DNA, the CDR3 is TGTGCCAGCAGCTTGGGCTACGAGCAGTACTTC.

The V gene is TRBV27, the J gene TRBJ2-1; 7 bases line up with TRBD1. This CDR3 comprises 17 residues. J gave up 6 bases and V 8 bases, and 19 bases lay outside the gene matches. The germline V gene encodes CDR1 MNHEY and CDR2 SMNVEV (reference sequence). The CDR3 bases are TGTGCCAGCGGGTTTCATGGGACAGCCCAACCGGTCAATGAGCAGTTCTTC. The encoded protein is CASGFHGTAQPVNEQFF.

This clone was recorded once. The chain joins TRBV28 to TRBJ1-1, with D maybe TRBD1 (6 bases). The CDR3 runs to 15 residues. The germline V and J ends were trimmed by 3 bases and 6 bases, with 17 bases remaining between them. In germline, CDR1 is MDHEN, CDR2 SYDVKM. CDR3 sequence: CASSFRTGSNSEAFF. Here the CDR3 DNA reads TGTGCCAGCAGTTTCCGCACAGGGTCCAATTCTGAAGCTTTCTTT. Variable domain in full (rest from reference TRBV28 and TRBJ1-1): DVKVTQSSRYLVKRTGEKVFLECVQDMDHENMFWYRQDPGLGLRLIYFSYDVKMKEKGDIPEGYSVSREKKERFSLILESASTNQTSMYLCASSFRTGSNSEAFFGQGTRLTVV.

V and J are TRBV30 and TRBJ2-3, with D perhaps TRBD1 (5 bases). Trimming pared 3 bases from V and 0 bases from J, leaving 16 bases between. The CDR3 covers 16 residues. Germline-derived CDR1 and CDR2 are GTSNPN and SVGIG (reference sequence). This CDR3 reads CAWRRRQGYSTDTQYF. CDR3 DNA sequence: TGTGCCTGGAGGCGCCGGCAGGGCTATAGCACAGATACGCAGTATTTT.

J is TRBJ1-5 and V is TRBV30; 7 bases map to TRBD1. V shed 0 bases and J 2 bases; nucleotides not matched to a gene: 13. The CDR3 loop spans 18 amino acids. CDR1 is GTSNPN and CDR2 is SVGIG in the germline V gene (reference sequence). The CDR3: CAWSVSSGGLGRNQPQHF. CDR3 nucleotide sequence: TGTGCCTGGAGTGTTTCGTCAGGGGGGTTGGGGCGCAATCAGCCCCAGCATTTT.

V is TRBV28 and J is TRBJ1-5, with 8 bases identical to TRBD1. Losses at the gene ends were 4 bases for V and 3 bases for J; bases not matched to a gene: 5. Looked up from germline, CDR1 is MDHEN and CDR2 is SYDVKM. CDR3 length: 15 residues. CDR3 amino acids: CASSSQGANNQPQHF. The CDR3 DNA sequence: TGTGCCAGCAGTTCCCAGGGGGCGAACAATCAGCCCCAGCATTTT.

This clone was picked up a small number of times. The J gene is TRBJ2-7, the V gene TRBV7-8, with 7 bases matching TRBD2. Germline values: CDR1 SGHVS, CDR2 FQNEAQ. This CDR3 has 15 residues. Losses at the gene ends were 5 bases for V and 5 bases for J; bases not matched to a gene: 12. CDR3 sequence reads: CASSNLRLAADEQYF. The CDR3 nucleotides are TGTGCCAGCAGCAACTTGAGGCTAGCGGCCGACGAGCAGTACTTC.

This clone was detected once. V is TRBV7-3 and J is TRBJ2-2; weak D call: TRBD1 (5 bases). The germline V gene encodes CDR1 SGHTA and CDR2 FQGTGA. Trimming removed 1 base at V and 1 base at J, with 10 bases between. This CDR3 is 16 amino acids long. CDR3 in amino acids: CASSLIGRVNTGELFF. The CDR3 DNA is TGTGCCAGCAGCTTAATAGGCAGGGTGAACACCGGGGAGCTGTTTTTT.

This clone was recorded only once. V and J are TRBV5-1 and TRBJ2-1; 9 nucleotides line up with TRBD1. V trimming: 8 bases; J trimming: 4 bases; junction bases outside the gene matches: 13. Germline V lookup: CDR1 SGHRS, CDR2 YFSETQ. This CDR3 spans 16 amino acids. The CDR3 is CASETLPGQGYNEQFF. Written as DNA, the CDR3 is TGCGCCAGTGAAACTTTACCGGGACAGGGTTACAATGAGCAGTTCTTC.

V gene TRBV5-1 combines with J gene TRBJ1-2; TRBD1 matches at 7 bases. Unmatched junction bases numbered 7, after V lost 0 bases and J lost 8 bases. This CDR3 spans 14 amino acids. Per the germline V gene, CDR1 is SGHRS and CDR2 is YFSETQ. CDR3 coding DNA: TGCGCCAGCAGCTTGGGACAGGGTAATCAAGGCTACACCTTC. Translation: CASSLGQGNQGYTF.

This chain joins TRBV30 and TRBJ1-1; D gene ambiguous. Germline V gives CDR1 GTSNPN, CDR2 SVGIG (reference sequence). V was trimmed by 2 bases and J by 5 bases, leaving 9 bases between them. The CDR3 length is 12 residues. CDR3 in amino acids: CAWSTAVTEAFF. The DNA of the CDR3 is TGTGCCTGGAGTACCGCGGTAACTGAAGCTTTCTTT.

The chain recombines TRBV7-2 with TRBJ2-1; 13 nucleotides align to TRBD2. From germline, CDR1 is SGHTA and CDR2 FQGNSA. The CDR3 is 15 residues long. V trimming: 4 bases; J trimming: 15 bases; junction bases outside the gene matches: 12. CDR3 residues: CASSSGAGTSGNRFF. The CDR3 coding sequence is TGTGCCAGCAGCTCCGGAGCCGGGACTAGCGGGAATCGGTTCTTC.

This sequence joins TRBV28 and TRBJ2-1, with a possible D match to TRBD1 (6 bases). The CDR3 loop spans 16 amino acids. Germline V gives CDR1 MDHEN, CDR2 SYDVKM. Trimming pared 6 bases from V and 8 bases from J, leaving 23 bases between. In DNA form, the CDR3 reads TGTGCCAGCAGCCTCTCAGGCAGGGGCGAAATCGATGAGCAGTTCTTC. Translation: CASSLSGRGEIDEQFF. The full variable domain, completed using reference TRBV28 and TRBJ2-1, is DVKVTQSSRYLVKRTGEKVFLECVQDMDHENMFWYRQDPGLGLRLIYFSYDVKMKEKGDIPEGYSVSREKKERFSLILESASTNQTSMYLCASSLSGRGEIDEQFFGPGTRLTVL.

The chain is built from TRBV7-6 and TRBJ2-7; 7 bases agree with TRBD1. CDR1 is SGHVS and CDR2 is FNYEAQ in the germline V gene. This CDR3 comprises 13 residues. The trim removed 5 bases at V and 2 bases at J, leaving 3 bases unmatched. CDR3 DNA sequence: TGTGCCAGCAGCCAGGGGACAGCCTACGAGCAGTACTTC. Encoded protein: CASSQGTAYEQYF.

This clone was counted between two and nine times. The rearrangement links TRBV7-2 to TRBJ1-5; D remains ambiguous. This CDR3 contains 16 residues. CDR1 and CDR2 (germline): SGHTA, FQGNSA. V was clipped by 5 bases and J by 0 bases, with 14 bases between them. The chain's CDR3 is CASSLGGGGSNQPQHF. DNA for the CDR3: TGTGCCAGCAGCCTCGGTGGTGGCGGTAGCAATCAGCCCCAGCATTTT.

This clone qualifies as medium-sized. The rearrangement uses TRBV2 and TRBJ2-7; tentatively, D is TRBD1 (5 bases). The CDR3 loop spans 13 amino acids. V lost 9 bases and J lost 1, with 13 bases in between. Per germline, CDR1 SNHLY and CDR2 FYNNEI. CDR3 in amino acids: CASEGTGSYEQYF. In nucleotides, the CDR3 is TGTGCCAGTGAAGGAACAGGATCCTACGAGCAGTACTTC.

V is TRBV7-2 and J is TRBJ2-1, with D maybe TRBD2 (6 bases). CDR1 SGHTA and CDR2 FQGNSA come from the germline V gene. The CDR3 totals 14 residues. Trimming removed 2 bases from V and 14 bases from J, with 19 bases in between. The CDR3 DNA reads TGTGCCAGCAGCTTATCGGGGACGGCGACGGGGGAGTTCTTC. This encodes CASSLSGTATGEFF.

The chain combines TRBV5-6 with TRBJ1-4, with D maybe TRBD1 (6 bases). Deletions cut 2 bases from V and 7 bases from J, with 15 bases between. The CDR3 is 15 amino acids. Germline assignment: CDR1 SGHDT and CDR2 YYEEEE. The CDR3 coding sequence is TGTGCCAGCAGCTTAATGGCAGGGGTGGGTGAAAAACTGTTTTTT. It specifies CASSLMAGVGEKLFF.

This clone has a handful of counts. The chain has TRBV2 and TRBJ2-5; 8 bases agree with TRBD2. Looked up from germline, CDR1 is SNHLY and CDR2 is FYNNEI. V gave up 4 bases and J gave up 0 bases; unmatched junction bases: 19. This CDR3 is built from 20 residues. This chain's CDR3 is CASSGLGLGVNWGYQETQYF. The CDR3 nucleotides are TGTGCCAGCAGTGGCTTGGGACTAGGCGTAAATTGGGGTTACCAAGAGACCCAGTACTTC.

This chain joins TRBV11-2 and TRBJ2-5; perhaps TRBD2 as D (6 bases). The germline V and J ends were trimmed by 0 bases and 4 bases, with 9 bases remaining between them. The CDR3 runs 14 residues. CDR1 and CDR2 from the germline V gene are SGHAT and FQNNGV. CDR3 sequence reads: CASSLERGGETQYF. CDR3 bases: TGTGCCAGCAGCTTAGAACGGGGAGGAGAGACCCAGTACTTC. Using reference TRBV11-2 and TRBJ2-5 for the parts outside the CDR3, the full variable domain is EAGVAQSPRYKIIEKRQSVAFWCNPISGHATLYWYQQILGQGPKLLIQFQNNGVVDDSQLPKDRFSAERLKGVDSTLKIQPAKLEDSAVYLCASSLERGGETQYFGPGTRLLVL.

The J gene is TRBJ1-3, the V gene TRBV6-1, with TRBD1 matching 7 bases. Per germline, CDR1 MNHNS and CDR2 SASEGT. Losses at the gene ends were 6 bases for V and 4 bases for J; bases not matched to a gene: 3. The CDR3 totals 13 residues. This CDR3 is CASRDRLGNTIYF. CDR3 nucleotide sequence: TGTGCCAGCAGGGACAGGCTCGGAAACACCATATATTTT.

This chain connects TRBV7-9 to TRBJ1-5; D is perhaps TRBD1 (6 bases). This CDR3 comprises 15 residues. Germline V lookup: CDR1 SEHNR, CDR2 FQNEAQ (reference sequence). The V end lost 1 base, the J end lost 6 bases, and 13 bases lay between the germline ends. Here the CDR3 DNA reads TGTGCCAGCAGCTTAGGAGGGGGGGGAGGTCAGCCCCAGCATTTT. This encodes CASSLGGGGGQPQHF.

The chain has TRBV27 and TRBJ2-1; 8 nucleotides agree with TRBD2. V gave up 4 bases and J gave up 12 bases; unmatched junction bases: 14. The germline CDR1 and CDR2 sequences are MNHEY and SMNVEV (reference sequence). The CDR3 totals 15 residues. CDR3 DNA sequence: TGTGCCAGCAGTTCGCTAGCGGGCCGACCGTTCGGGCAGTTCTTC. It encodes CASSSLAGRPFGQFF.

The chain links TRBV5-1 to TRBJ1-1; a weak D match, TRBD1 (6 bases). Germline CDR1 is SGHRS and CDR2 is YFSETQ. Trimming cost V 0 bases and J 5 bases, with 14 bases left between them. CDR3 length: 15 amino acids. CDR3: CASSLERGAGTEAFF. Written as DNA, the CDR3 is TGCGCCAGCAGCTTGGAGCGGGGGGCGGGAACTGAAGCTTTCTTT.

This clone rates as large. The gene calls are TRBV7-8 and TRBJ1-5; TRBD1 is a possible D gene (5 bases). Trimming cost V 1 base and J 5 bases, with 15 bases left between them. The CDR3 consists of 16 residues. Germline assignment: CDR1 SGHVS and CDR2 FQNEAQ. As DNA, the CDR3 is TGTGCCAGCAGCTTAGTAGGGACTGCCCTAGATCAGCCCCAGCATTTT. Translated: CASSLVGTALDQPQHF. The entire variable domain, with the rest obtained from reference TRBV7-8 and TRBJ1-5, is as follows: GAGVSQSPRYKVAKRGQDVALRCDPISGHVSLFWYQQALGQGPEFLTYFQNEAQLDKSGLPSDRFFAERPEGSVSTLKIQRTQQEDSAVYLCASSLVGTALDQPQHFGDGTRLSIL.

The chain links TRBV29-1 to TRBJ2-7; D is perhaps TRBD2 (6 bases). V lost 6 bases and J 2 bases, leaving 11 bases between the germline ends. The CDR3 sequence is 12 residues long. The germline V gene has CDR1 SQVTM and CDR2 ANQGSEA. As DNA, the CDR3 is TGCAGCGTGCGGGGTTCCACCTACGAGCAGTACTTC. Encoded protein: CSVRGSTYEQYF.

This chain links TRBV18 with TRBJ2-1; a weak D match, TRBD2 (6 bases). Germline-derived CDR1 and CDR2 are KGHSH and LQKENI. The CDR3 is 17 residues long. The V gene lost 0 bases and the J gene lost 2 bases, with 14 bases spanning the gap. The CDR3 DNA reads as TGTGCCAGCTCACCACCCGGGAGAATTTACACCTACAATGAGCAGTTCTTC. Translating gives CASSPPGRIYTYNEQFF.

The rearrangement uses TRBV7-2 and TRBJ2-7, with D perhaps matching TRBD1 (5 bases). Germline V gene sequence: CDR1 SGHTA, CDR2 FQGNSA. Between the trimmed V and J ends, which lost 2 bases and 2 bases, there was a span of 10 bases. The CDR3 sequence is 14 residues long. This CDR3 reads CASSLKPGTYEQYF. The CDR3 region has the DNA TGTGCCAGCAGCTTAAAACCAGGGACCTACGAGCAGTACTTC. Full variable domain (rest looked up from reference TRBV7-2 and TRBJ2-7): GAGVSQSPSNKVTEKGKDVELRCDPISGHTALYWYRQSLGQGLEFLIYFQGNSAPDKSGLPSDRFSAERTGGSVSTLTIQRTQQEDSAVYLCASSLKPGTYEQYFGPGTRLTVT.

The J gene is TRBJ1-1, the V gene TRBV6-5, with D uncertain. This CDR3 is 12 amino acids long. Trimming shortened V by 2 bases and J by 2 bases, and 3 bases separated the two germline ends. CDR1 and CDR2 from the germline V gene are MNHEY and SVGAGI. For the CDR3, the DNA is TGTGCCAGCAGTTACCGTAACACTGAAGCTTTCTTT. Its translation is CASSYRNTEAFF.